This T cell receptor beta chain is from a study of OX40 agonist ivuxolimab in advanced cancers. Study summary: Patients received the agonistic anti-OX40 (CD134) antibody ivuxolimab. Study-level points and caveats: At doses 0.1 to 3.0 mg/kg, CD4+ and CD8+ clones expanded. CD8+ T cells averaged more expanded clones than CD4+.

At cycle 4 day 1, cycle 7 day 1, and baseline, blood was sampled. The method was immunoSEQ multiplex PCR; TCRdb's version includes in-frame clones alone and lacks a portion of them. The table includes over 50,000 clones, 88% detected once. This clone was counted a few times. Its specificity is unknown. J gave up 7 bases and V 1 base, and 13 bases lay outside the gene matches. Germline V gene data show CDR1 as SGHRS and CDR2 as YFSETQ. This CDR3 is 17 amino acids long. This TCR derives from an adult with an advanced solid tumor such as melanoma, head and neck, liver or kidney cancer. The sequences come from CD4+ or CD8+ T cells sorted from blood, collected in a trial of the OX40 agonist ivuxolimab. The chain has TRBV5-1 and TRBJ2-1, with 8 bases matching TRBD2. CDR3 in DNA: TGCGCCAGCAGCTTGTCCGGAATAGCGGGGCTAGTGAATGAGCAGTTCTTC. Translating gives CASSLSGIAGLVNEQFF.